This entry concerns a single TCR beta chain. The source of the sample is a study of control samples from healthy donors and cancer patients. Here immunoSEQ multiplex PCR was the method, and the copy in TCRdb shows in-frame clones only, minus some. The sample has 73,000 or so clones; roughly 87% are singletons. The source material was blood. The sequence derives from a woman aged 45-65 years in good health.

The chain's CDR3 is CASSYSTEIPYEQYF. The CDR3 DNA reads TGTGCCAGCAGTTACTCGACGGAAATCCCCTACGAGCAGTACTTC. The J gene is TRBJ2-7, the V gene TRBV6-5; D remains ambiguous. The CDR3 has 15 amino acids. V lost 0 bases, J lost 2 bases, and 11 bases lay in between. Looked up from germline, CDR1 is MNHEY and CDR2 is SVGAGI.